The rows below give T cell receptor beta chains drawn from one sample of a study of T-cell memory formation after mild COVID-19. MiXCR, applied by TCRdb to the 5' RACE reads, yields one record per CDR3 protein. Of fewer than 700,000 distinct CDR3 sequences listed, about 20% are singletons. The sequenced sample was PBMCs or a T cell subset sorted from them (not recorded which). These receptors came from an adult woman who had mild COVID-19 (a few samples of this study predate the infection). Cell type and time point are not known. Each CDR3 is given with its conserved first and last residue. A D gene is named only where the DNA matches it firmly. Some rows mark clone size as missing; the rest say once, few, many or name a class of expanded clone.

TRBV20-1	TRBD1	-	TRBJ1-5	TGCAGTGCTGCCAGGGGGAGCAATCAGCCCCAGCATTTT	CSAARGSNQPQHF
TRBV21-1	-	-	TRBJ2-3	TGTGCCAGCAGCCCCTTCGCGGGGCTCAGCACAGATACGCAGTATTTT	CASSPFAGLSTDTQYF
TRBV30	TRBD1	few	TRBJ1-1	TGTGCCTGGAGGGACAGGGGGAACACTGAAGCTTTCTTT	CAWRDRGNTEAFF
TRBV5-1	-	many	TRBJ2-1	TGCGCCAGCAGCCAGCTCGCCTACAATGAGCAGTTCTTC	CASSQLAYNEQFF
TRBV7-9	-	-	TRBJ2-1	TGTGCCAGCAGCTTGGAGTGGGCCCATGAGCAGTTCTTC	CASSLEWAHEQFF
TRBV7-9	-	-	TRBJ2-7	TGTGCCAGCAGCTTTCCAAGGAGATACGAGCAGTACTTC	CASSFPRRYEQYF
TRBV7-9	-	-	TRBJ2-1	TGTGCCAGCAGCTTAGTGGCTAGCTATGAGCAGTTCTTC	CASSLVASYEQFF
TRBV7-3	TRBD1	few	TRBJ1-2	TGTGCCAGCAGACCGATCCGGACAGGGCATAGGGGCTACACCTTC	CASRPIRTGHRGYTF
TRBV6-5	TRBD2	-	TRBJ2-7	TGTGCCAGCAGTCCCCGGGAGCGGGGCTACGAGCAGTACTTC	CASSPRERGYEQYF
TRBV7-3	TRBD2	-	TRBJ2-1	TGTGCCAGCAGCCCAGGGACTAGCGGGGGGGCTCAGTTCTTC	CASSPGTSGGAQFF
TRBV9	TRBD1	once	TRBJ1-1	TGTGCCAGCAGCACCCTGACAGGGGACACTGAAGCTTTCTTT	CASSTLTGDTEAFF
TRBV21-1	-	-	TRBJ1-5	TGTGCCCCCCGACGGTGCAATCAGCCCCAGCATTTT	CAPRRCNQPQHF
TRBV18	-	-	TRBJ1-5	TGTGCCAGCTCACCGGGGACTCAGGATCAGCCCCAGCATTTT	CASSPGTQDQPQHF
TRBV20-1	-	few	TRBJ2-5	TGCAGTGCTAACGGGGTCGAGACCCAGTACTTC	CSANGVETQYF
TRBV12-3/TRBV12-4	-	-	TRBJ1-2	TGTGCCAGCAGCCCAGCCCTACAGGGTGGCTACACCTTC	CASSPALQGGYTF
TRBV7-6	-	-	TRBJ2-5	TGTGCCAGCAGCTCTACAGCGCTGGGGGAAGAGACCCAGTACTTC	CASSSTALGEETQYF
TRBV11-2	-	-	TRBJ1-1	TGTGCCAGCAGCTTTCTGGGGGAGGGAGCTTTCTTT	CASSFLGEGAFF
TRBV7-2	-	-	TRBJ2-1	TGTGCCAGCAGCTTGGGACACCTCTCCTACAATGAGCAGTTCTTC	CASSLGHLSYNEQFF
TRBV6-4	-	-	TRBJ2-1	TGTGCCAGCAGTGCCGGTGGAGGCCTCGTCGCCTTCGATGAGCAGTTCTTC	CASSAGGGLVAFDEQFF
TRBV30	-	-	TRBJ2-2	TGTGCCTGGAGTGAGGGTCCCGGGGAGCTGTTTTTT	CAWSEGPGELFF
TRBV6-1	TRBD1	few	TRBJ2-7	TGTGCCAGCAGTCGGGACAGGGAATACGAGCAGTACTTC	CASSRDREYEQYF
TRBV16	-	-	TRBJ1-5	TGTGCCAGCGGGTGGAACAATCAGCCCCAGCATTTT	CASGWNNQPQHF
TRBV4-2	-	few	TRBJ1-1	TGTGCCAGCAGCCAAGATTACGCGAACACTGAAGCTTTCTTT	CASSQDYANTEAFF
TRBV4-1	-	-	TRBJ2-7	TGCGCCAGCAGCCAGGGGAGACAGGACTACGAGCAGTACTTC	CASSQGRQDYEQYF
TRBV12-3/TRBV12-4	TRBD2	few	TRBJ2-3	TGTGCCAGCAGTTTAGTGCGGGGGGGCTTAGATACGCAGTATTTT	CASSLVRGGLDTQYF
TRBV20-1	-	few	TRBJ2-7	TGCAGTGCTAGAGAGGGTCAGGGGTACACCTACGAGCAGTACTTC	CSAREGQGYTYEQYF
TRBV14	TRBD2	few	TRBJ2-7	TGTGCCAGCAGCCAAGGGCTAGCGGTATACGAGCAGTACTTC	CASSQGLAVYEQYF
TRBV2	TRBD2	many	TRBJ2-3	TGTGCCAGCAGAAGGACTAGCGGCAACACAGATACGCAGTATTTT	CASRRTSGNTDTQYF
TRBV15	TRBD1	few	TRBJ1-5	TGTGCCACCAGCTGGGACAGGGCCAATCAGCCCCAGCATTTT	CATSWDRANQPQHF
TRBV18	-	many	TRBJ2-7	TGTGCCAGCTCACGTACTTCGGGGGAGCAGTACTTC	CASSRTSGEQYF
TRBV30	-	many	TRBJ2-5	TGTGCCTGGAGTGTACGACGGGGAGAGACCCAGTACTTC	CAWSVRRGETQYF
TRBV20-1	-	few	TRBJ2-7	TGCGCGGCTCTCGGGGGCACCTACGAGCAGTACTTC	CAALGGTYEQYF
TRBV6-1	-	-	TRBJ1-1	TGTGCCAGCAGCTCCCAGGTTGGTTACACTGAAGCTTTCTTT	CASSSQVGYTEAFF
TRBV18	-	-	TRBJ2-7	TGTGCCAGCTCACCACCCAGTCGGGGGTCCTACGAGCAGTACTTC	CASSPPSRGSYEQYF
TRBV20-1	-	-	TRBJ2-7	TGCAGTGCCCCCCGACAGGGAGGATACGAGCAGTACTTC	CSAPRQGGYEQYF
TRBV19	TRBD2	-	TRBJ2-3	TGTGCCAGTAGTGAGCCGGGACTAGCGATAGATACGCAGTATTTT	CASSEPGLAIDTQYF
TRBV12-3/TRBV12-4	TRBD1	-	TRBJ2-4	TGTGCCAGCAGTCCCGGACAGGGTAAAAACATTCAGTACTTC	CASSPGQGKNIQYF
TRBV27	-	-	TRBJ1-2	TGTGCCAGCAGTTTAGAAGGGGCAGCCCGCTATGGCTACACCTTC	CASSLEGAARYGYTF
TRBV29-1	-	few	TRBJ2-5	TGCAGCGTGGCTAGGACAGATCAAGAGACCCAGTACTTC	CSVARTDQETQYF
TRBV4-1	-	few	TRBJ1-1	TGCGCCAGCAGACAAATACAGGGCAGGTGGACTGAAGCTTTCTTT	CASRQIQGRWTEAFF
TRBV27	TRBD1	-	TRBJ1-6	TGTGCCAGCAGTTTGGAACAGGGGGCGTTTTCACCCCTCCACTTT	CASSLEQGAFSPLHF
TRBV6-4	-	-	TRBJ2-3	TGTGCCAGCAGTGACACAACAGATACGCAGTATTTT	CASSDTTDTQYF
TRBV5-1	-	-	TRBJ2-5	TGCGCCAGCAGCTTGGACGTCAGGGGTCAGACCCAGTACTTC	CASSLDVRGQTQYF
TRBV5-1	TRBD1	-	TRBJ2-1	TGCGCCAGCAAAAAACAGGGGTACTACAATGAGCAGTTCTTC	CASKKQGYYNEQFF
TRBV15	-	few	TRBJ2-7	TGTGCCACCAGCCCGCTTCTACCGGGAATAGACGAAAGCTCCTACGAGCAGTACTTC	CATSPLLPGIDESSYEQYF
TRBV12-3/TRBV12-4	-	few	TRBJ2-7	TGTGCCAGCAGCTGGGGGGGACATTCTCATCCTCGCTACGAGCAGTACTTC	CASSWGGHSHPRYEQYF
TRBV6-2/TRBV6-3	TRBD2	-	TRBJ2-5	TGTGCCAGCAGGGAATTTAGCGGGAGGGAAGAGACCCAGTACTTC	CASREFSGREETQYF
TRBV7-2	-	-	TRBJ1-2	TGTGCCAGCAGCTTAAGTTGGGCAGGGGCTAACTATGGCTACACCTTC	CASSLSWAGANYGYTF
TRBV5-6	-	-	TRBJ2-4	TGTGCCAGCAGCCCGGACAGAAAAAACATTCAGTACTTC	CASSPDRKNIQYF
TRBV20-1	TRBD2	few	TRBJ2-2	TGCAGTGCTTATAGCGGGGTGAGGGTCGGGGAGCTGTTTTTT	CSAYSGVRVGELFF
TRBV24-1	TRBD1	few	TRBJ2-2	TGTGCCACCAGTGATCACGGGGACAGTTGGGGCATCGGGGAGCTGTTTTTT	CATSDHGDSWGIGELFF
TRBV7-8	-	-	TRBJ1-5	TGTGCCAGCAGCTCAGAACAGGGAAATCAGCCCCAGCATTTT	CASSSEQGNQPQHF
TRBV2	-	few	TRBJ2-3	TGTGCCAGCAGTGTGGACGCGATTAGCACAGATACGCAGTATTTT	CASSVDAISTDTQYF